This T cell receptor (beta chain) derives from a study of cytomegalovirus exposure and HLA in healthy donors. This clone was picked up a small number of times. The ends were cut back, 3 bases at V and 1 base at J, with 10 bases in the middle. Germline assignment: CDR1 SGHDT and CDR2 YYEEEE. The CDR3 spans 14 residues. PCR was performed using 60 Vbeta and 13 Jbeta primers. The table came from immunoSEQ multiplex PCR; TCRdb's copy has only in-frame clones and leaves some out. The table records approximately 110,000 clones, roughly 13% of them present only once. What was sequenced was PBMCs. V and J are TRBV5-6 and TRBJ1-1; the D gene is possibly TRBD1 (6 bases). This receptor was identified in a man aged 35-49 years in good health and CMV-seropositive. The CDR3 coding sequence is TGTGCCAGCAGCTGGCGGACAGCGAACACTGAAGCTTTCTTT. Amino acids: CASSWRTANTEAFF.